This entry concerns a single T cell receptor (beta chain). Which antigen it targets is not known. No qualities accompany the bases; no much larger clone lies one base away. The intended sense of this specimen's time point label: cells obtained before transplantation from donor or recipient. CD3+CD4+ and CD3+CD8+ populations were FACS-sorted from unstimulated pre-transplant donor and recipient cells taken from spleen or lymph nodes. From the cysteine through the phenylalanine, the CDR3 covers 20 amino acids. Only the CDR3 portion is preserved as DNA: 60 bases, with reading frame beginning at the first base. Based on the germline V gene, the CDR1 and CDR2 sequences are MNHNS and SASEGT. At the junction V is shortened by 1 base and J by 2 bases; bases outside the gene matches: 15. The data belong to a study of graft-versus-host responses after intestinal transplantation (TCRdb year 2021). Describing the broader study: Multivisceral, liver-intestinal, or isolated intestinal transplants were received by the recipients. All recipients received anti-thymocyte globulin induction followed by maintenance tacrolimus and steroids for around 3 years. Of the 20 to 25 intestinal transplant recipients enrolled in the cohort, one of whom was a retransplant, 3 patients without pretransplant specimens were excluded. Donor T cell macrochimerism was defined as a peak of at least 4% donor T cells among recipient peripheral blood mononuclear cells. Alloreactive clones were identified by sequencing pre-transplant mixed lymphocyte reaction products and comparing these products with unstimulated pre-transplant donor and recipient T cells. Bulk TCR-beta CDR3 sequencing was used to track graft-versus-host and host-versus-graft alloreactive T cell clones in the graft, circulation and bone marrow after intestinal transplantation. Instead of going to the commercial service, samples from a few later patients were sequenced in-house on an Illumina MiSeq and processed with MiXCR.

Library method: the immunoSEQ multiplex PCR assay. In most patients, genomic DNA was isolated using the Qiagen DNeasy Blood and Tissue Kit and sent frozen to Adaptive Biotechnologies for TCR sequencing. For most patients, high-throughput TCR-beta CDR3 sequencing of genomic DNA was performed by Adaptive Biotechnologies. The original methods were these. Adaptive's ImmunoSEQ software supplied the TCR sequencing data for around 19 patients, while MiXCR and VDJtools were used to process a few other patients. CD4 versus CD8 sorting errors were corrected by removing sequences found in both subsets at a frequency ratio below 5:1. CDR3 nucleotide sequences shared between donor and recipient were removed because the origin of such sequences could not be assigned. Alloreactive clones required at least 2-fold expansion over unstimulated cells and minimum CFSE-low frequency of 0.002% (template counts) or 0.001% (read counts). Mappable clones were those detected in sequenced pre-transplant spleen, lymph node, or MLR CFSE-low populations of the donor or recipient. Cumulative frequency of alloreactive clones was calculated as a percentage of all sequences weighted by copy number. TCRdb retrieved this table from immuneACCESS and kept in-frame rearrangements only. Not all clones are present; in checked studies, unresolved V genes account for under half, and no reason is known for the remainder. The DNA was the basis for D and trimming; V, J and clone size are from that table. The sample table holds approximately 90,000 clones, of which about nine tenths were seen once. The biggest ten clones account for around 0.27% of the sample.

Study-wide conclusions, independent of this receptor: The conclusions were limited by the relatively low number and heterogeneity of the intestinal transplant patients. In the allografts of patients with donor T cell macrochimerism, GvH to HvG T cell clonal ratios were high. GvH clones turned up in recipient bone marrow, with some appearing earlier in ileal mucosa or blood, a pattern consistent with an intestinal mucosal origin. Early after transplant, peak levels of circulating GvH clones were found to be associated with declines in HvG clones.

Specimen: unstimulated CD4+ T cells sorted from spleen or lymph node cells, collected before transplant. This clonotype was obtained from a human donor who was the organ donor for an intestinal transplant. This chain joins TRBV6-1 to TRBJ2-5; 11 junctional bases match TRBD2. The CDR3 protein sequence reads: CASSEVPSGLAGASQETQYF. The DNA is as follows: TGTGCCAGCAGTGAAGTTCCGTCAGGACTAGCGGGCGCAAGTCAAGAGACCCAGTACTTC.